This TCR beta chain was identified during a study of memory CD4+ T cells and cytomegalovirus serostatus (dated by TCRdb to the late 2010s). In the study overall: The cohort included 35 or so healthy adults from Belgium, of whom 9 were CMV seropositive and approximately 24 were CMV seronegative. The study sequenced CD4+ memory TCRbeta repertoires of a Belgian cohort with known cytomegalovirus serostatus to replicate a published TCR-based CMV serostatus classifier. The research as a whole found: The results were interpreted as suggesting that the CMV-associated TCR signature is largely present in the CD4+ memory repertoire. Among the 150 or so previously reported CMV-associated TCRbeta sequences, 60 to 85 showed up in the CD4+ memory repertoires, with each one found in between one and five individuals. For CMV serostatus prediction, a median bootstrapped AUC of approximately 0.95 was reached with the original framework, and a median bootstrapped AUC of approximately 0.89 was reached with a US-trained random forest. Unlike the original study, which covered naive and memory CD4+ and CD8+ populations, the Belgian study sequenced only CD4+CD45RO+ memory cells. A median bootstrapped AUC of roughly 0.95 with a 95% CI of 0.76-1.00 was achieved on the Belgian cohort by the original-framework classifier.

To note about this clone: Its binding antigen is unknown. Base-call qualities are not available, and no considerably larger clone is one nucleotide away.

Genomic DNA was extracted from sorted cells with the Quick-DNA Microprep Kit. TCRbeta DNA was amplified with the immunoSEQ hsTCRbeta kit following the manufacturer's protocol. An Illumina MiSeq instrument was used to sequence the TCRbeta libraries. The authors' pipeline ran thus. Following removal of out-of-frame sequences, around 2.4 million distinct TCRbeta sequences were retained, with an average of about 70,000 per individual. Each individual was scored by the count of 150 to 200 previously reported CMV-associated TCRbeta sequences and the total productive distinct TCRbeta count. A beta-binomial model was reimplemented in Python, and random forests from scikit-learn, run with default parameters, were trained on data from the US cohort. Classifier performance on the Belgian cohort was summarized as median AUC with percentile confidence intervals over 10,000 bootstrap iterations. TCRdb provides this immuneACCESS table in a form limited to in-frame rearrangements. Some clones are lacking; in checked studies, under half of them reflect an unresolved V gene, and why the rest are absent is not known. The DNA was the basis for D and trimming; V, J and clone size are from that table. This sample gives over 50,000 clones in total; around 77% of them show up just once. Together, the top ten hold more than 1.5% of the sample.

Single viable CD3+CD4+CD8-CD45RO+ cells were sorted as memory CD4+ T cells on a FACSAria II. CMV serostatus was assessed using a Roche Elecsys assay, by which serum IgG against CMV pp150, pp28, p38 and p52 was detected. After thawing, total CD4+ T cells were enriched by positive selection with CD4 magnetic microbeads. The samples came from a different study that was designed specifically to examine the CD4+ T cell memory repertoire. Peripheral blood mononuclear cells were isolated and cryopreserved following standard operating procedures; serum was stored at -80 °C. CD3-PerCP (BW264/56), CD4-APC (RPA-T4), CD45RO-PE (UCHT1) and CD8-Pacific Orange (3B5) antibodies were used for staining, and non-viable cells were excluded with Sytox blue. Sequenced: memory CD4+ T cells from blood. This clonotype originated in an adult in good health and CMV-seronegative.

The CDR3 amino acid sequence is: CASSFVAGGHYEQYF. The DNA reads as follows: TGTGCCAGCAGCTTCGTAGCGGGAGGACACTACGAGCAGTACTTC. The rearranged segments are TRBV7-2 and TRBJ2-7, and 10 junction bases match TRBD2. The CDR3 spans 15 residues, from the cysteine through the phenylalanine. The DNA shown is the 45-base CDR3, in frame from base 1. For this chain, trimming is 3 bases at the V end and 3 bases at the J end, and the number of junction bases without a gene match is 5. CDR1 and CDR2, looked up from the germline V gene, are SGHTA and FQGNSA.